The T cell receptor beta chain described here comes from a study of cytomegalovirus exposure and HLA in healthy donors (dated by TCRdb to about 2017). For the study in its entirety: An earlier analysis of several hundred of the donors reported more than 250 Gb of sequence data and approximately 110 million unique TCR beta sequences from some 180 million T cells. Roughly 300 gigabases of sequencing data and approximately 93 million unique TCR sequences were included in an early release covering 500 to 750 HLA-typed donors. Among the roughly 400 genotyped donors, roughly 80% belonged to the genetic ancestry cluster associated with self-reported Caucasian donors. The study was designed to test whether signatures of past pathogen exposure could be identified by cataloging public T cell receptors. The T cell repertoires of 666 subjects were profiled by immunosequencing and related to cytomegalovirus serostatus. A separate validation cohort of roughly 120 different subjects was used in addition to the roughly 640-subject first cohort. The study combined high-throughput TCR immunosequencing, statistical association of individual TCRs with disease status, and machine learning to predict cytomegalovirus infection status. A later analysis re-examined previously published TCR beta repertoires from 610 or so donors and added high-resolution HLA genotyping to investigate patterns of TCR occurrence. In the later analysis, no new phenotypic data were used to find candidate immune exposures; instead, reliance was placed on TCR beta sequences and their occurrence across donors. An earlier analysis of 500 to 750 of the donors applied high-throughput TCR beta sequencing to assess whether each TCR beta V gene segment acted as functional or pseudogenic. Donor age, sex, ethnicity and CMV serostatus were compiled together with the repertoire data. Genome-wide SNP genotypes for about three fifths of the 666 donors were used in a later genetic analysis, which treated that subset as a discovery cohort. Every discovery cohort repertoire had been produced on one sequencing platform. HLA typing included class I and class II loci at four-digit resolution. Typing coverage differed by locus: A, B, C, DRB1 and DQB1 were typed in roughly 620-630 donors, DQA1 in 522, DPA1 in 600 to 610, and DPB1 in just under 490. Four or five DR-DQ haplotypes were treated as single units for association and clustering because of strong linkage in the cohort. Among over 350 genotyped donors of the cohort, an average of approximately 250,000 unique TCR beta nucleotide sequences were sequenced per donor, roughly 18% of them non-productive.

The cohort comprised some 700 healthy bone marrow donors. At the time of sampling, all cohort members were nominally healthy, though unrecorded immune exposures were likely present. The donor was CMV seropositive and belonged to the group of about 290 seropositive cohort members. Every donor gave a peripheral blood sample, and the peripheral blood mononuclear cells from that sample were used for TCR beta sequencing. Genomic DNA extraction from the blood cell samples was performed with the Qiagen DNeasy Blood Extraction Kit. Library method: the immunoSEQ multiplex PCR assay. A mixture of 60 forward primers for TCR Vbeta segments and 13 reverse primers for TCR Jbeta segments was used in the multiplex PCR. The CDR3 region of rearranged TCR beta genes was amplified from genomic DNA by a multiplex PCR assay. The amplified TCR beta libraries were sequenced on the Illumina HiSeq System as 87-base-pair reads. Regarding the original processing steps: In a later analysis, about 80 million unique TCR beta chains were counted across the approximately 640 repertoires, and approximately 11 million of these chains were shared by at least two donors. To remove PCR and sequencing errors, raw reads were error-corrected and collapsed into unique sequences using a nearest-neighbor algorithm that merged closely related sequences. To assign V, D and J gene segments, CDR3 sequences were aligned to IMGT reference sequences. Each retained sequence needed at least a six-nucleotide match to both a V gene segment and a J gene segment. Rearrangements were called productive when the CDR3 lacked stop codons and stayed in frame with V and J; all others were non-productive. Following IMGT convention, CDR3 was defined as the stretch from the second conserved V-encoded cysteine to the conserved J-encoded phenylalanine. The earlier analysis of about 530 of the donors excluded any sequence lacking an unambiguous match to a single V gene segment. In an earlier analysis of 587 of the donors, V segments were called functional above 56.7% productive rearrangements and were called segregating when the between-donor standard deviation exceeded 5%. To diagnose cytomegalovirus status from the catalog of TCR beta chain sequences, a statistical classification framework was built. In a later analysis, TCR nucleotide sequences were compared against IMGT/GENE-DB human TR gene sequences so that V and J genes could be assigned. The TCRdist pipeline was used in a later analysis to assign CDR3 sequences and most-parsimonious VDJ recombination scenarios. A later analysis defined each TCR beta chain by its CDR3 amino acid sequence plus V-gene family, and excluded reads lacking a unique V-gene family. A later analysis removed 500 to 650 highly shared, low-generation-probability nucleotide sequences to deal with suspected cross-contamination and a sequencing artifact. A later analysis calculated a clonal expansion index for each public chain from normalized within-repertoire ranks of inferred template counts. Generation probabilities in a later analysis came from a VDJ recombination model fitted to out-of-frame rearrangements, and those results were checked against IGoR. Hypergeometric tests were used in a later analysis to score TCR-TCR, TCR-HLA and TCR-CMV co-occurrence, with a repertoire-size bias correction applied to the TCR pairs. False discovery rates were estimated in a later analysis by permuting HLA or CMV assignments 20 times. In a later analysis, co-occurring TCRs were grouped using DBSCAN, with TCRdist sequence similarity added in when clustering inside HLA-allele-positive subsets. For co-occurrence clustering, repertoires with fewer than 30,000 or more than 120,000 public chains were excluded, along with about five repertoires with anomalous nucleotide sharing. Sourced from immuneACCESS, this table was stored by TCRdb with only in-frame sequences that have V and J called. A share of the clones is absent; for the studies checked, an unresolved V gene accounts for under half, and the remainder has no known explanation. V, J and clone size reflect that table, while D and trimming were determined from the DNA. Counted in this sample were approximately 180,000 clones; 12% of them appeared once. In total, the top ten clones hold more than 7% of the sample.

There are a few counts of this clone. Its antigen has not been determined. One base away there is no much larger clone; base qualities are not given. Results the study describes overall, beyond this receptor: Compared with equally common non-associated chains, HLA-associated TCR beta chains in a later analysis were more clonally expanded and had lower generation probabilities. When HLA alleles, especially DR and DQ, strongly co-occurred, attributing TCR associations to individual alleles was difficult. A later genetic analysis reported fewer N-insertions in productive TCRs among donors in an Asian-associated ancestry cluster than the roughly 720-donor mean. Cytomegalovirus status was reported to be diagnosed by the classifier with high specificity and sensitivity in both the original and validation cohorts. Broadly in line with IMGT annotations, most TCR beta V segments showed up in productive rearrangements about 87% or about 30% of the time in an earlier analysis of 450 to 600 of the donors. According to a later analysis, parvovirus B19, influenza, CMV and Epstein-Barr virus appeared linked to several top co-occurrence clusters. A cluster of highly shared sequence variants was judged likely to be a technical artifact of the sequencing pipeline. Specific HLA alleles were associated with 18,000 or so TCR beta sequences at a false discovery rate of 0.05 in a later analysis. Because counts were too low, under 20 rarely observed V segments, including chromosome 9 orphons, were left out of the earlier analysis of about 620 of the donors. In the study, around 160 TCR beta chains were listed as associated with cytomegalovirus. A later genetic analysis associated a missense DCLRE1C variant with V-gene and J-gene trimming of TCR beta chains, and an independent cohort replicated the association. Because HLA typing was missing for some donors at each locus, association tests included only the typed subset. Most TCR sequences were observed very rarely across donors, whereas some public TCRs were present in many individuals. CMV serostatus was the only immune exposure information available for the cohort. According to a later analysis, most CMV-associated TCR beta chains appeared to be HLA-restricted, and the HLA associations seemed to be driven largely by CMV exposure. A further reported finding was that TCR beta sequences accurately predicted the HLA-A and HLA-B alleles for most subjects in the first cohort. According to a later analysis, TCR association rates differed among HLA loci, with DRB1 alleles showing the most associated TCRs and HLA-C alleles showing the fewest. This cohort had only TCR beta chains sequenced, and the lack of alpha or paired-chain data limited which features could be detected. It was suggested by the authors that the approach could potentially be generalized to other disease states and immunological phenotypes. The presence/absence analyses assumed that sequencing depth was roughly uniform across donors, and that assumption may not be true. Correlated functional status among segregating V segments might be attributable to linkage disequilibrium, but an unknown experimental factor could not be ruled out. In vitro tests confirmed that a few of the cytomegalovirus-associated TCR beta chains recognize cytomegalovirus antigens.

Sequencing was carried out using PBMCs. This receptor was identified in a man aged 45-65 years in good health and CMV-seropositive.

The DNA sequence follows: TGTGCCAGCAGCTTGAGAAGTTCGGGAGGGCGAGCTGAGCAGTTCTTC. Its coded protein is CASSLRSSGGRAEQFF. The V gene is TRBV5-6 and the J gene is TRBJ2-1; TRBD2 agrees with 8 junctional bases. The CDR3, cysteine through phenylalanine, is 16 amino acids long. CDR3 DNA is the only sequence kept; it has 48 bases, read in frame from the first base. As encoded in the germline V gene, CDR1 is SGHDT while CDR2 is YYEEEE. Trimming takes 1 base off V and 9 bases off J; junction bases not matched to a gene: 12.